This TCR beta chain was sequenced for a study of blood T cell repertoires in COVID-19. This clone was counted between two and nine times. Produced via immunoSEQ multiplex PCR; TCRdb's table is partial and in-frame only. Of 250,000 to 300,000 clones listed, 88% are singletons. Germline-derived CDR1 and CDR2 are SGHTA and FQGNSA. The CDR3 is made up of 14 amino acids. Between the trimmed V and J ends, which lost 5 bases and 5 bases, there was a span of 13 bases. The source of this sequence is a woman younger than 45 who had recovered from COVID-19. The sample was PBMCs or T cells enriched from blood (not recorded which). The chain is built from TRBV7-2 and TRBJ1-5, with D uncertain. CDR3 nucleotides: TGTGCCAGCAGCGAGGTCGTAGTGGATCAGCCCCAGCATTTT. It codes for CASSEVVVDQPQHF.